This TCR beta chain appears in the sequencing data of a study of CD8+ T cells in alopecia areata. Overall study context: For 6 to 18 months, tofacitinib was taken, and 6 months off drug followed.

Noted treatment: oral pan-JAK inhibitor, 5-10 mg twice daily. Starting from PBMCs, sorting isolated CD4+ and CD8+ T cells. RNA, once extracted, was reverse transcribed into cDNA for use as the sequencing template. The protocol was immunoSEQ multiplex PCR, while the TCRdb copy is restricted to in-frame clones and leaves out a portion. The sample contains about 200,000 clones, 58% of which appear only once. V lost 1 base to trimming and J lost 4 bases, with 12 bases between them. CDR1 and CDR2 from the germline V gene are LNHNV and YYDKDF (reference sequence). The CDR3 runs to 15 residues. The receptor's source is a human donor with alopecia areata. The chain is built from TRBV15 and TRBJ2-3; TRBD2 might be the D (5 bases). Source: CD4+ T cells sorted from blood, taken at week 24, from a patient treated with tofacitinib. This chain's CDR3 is CATSRVGPGADTQYF. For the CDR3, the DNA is TGTGCCACCAGCAGAGTTGGGCCCGGGGCAGATACGCAGTATTTT.